A selection of T cell receptor beta chains follows, all from one sample in a study of blood T cells in healthy people across ages. MiXCR was run by TCRdb on the 5' RACE reads, yielding one entry per CDR3 protein. Of about 1.6 million distinct CDR3 sequences detected, around 36% appear once; the ten largest clones hold about 11%. Sample: blood. Receptors originate from a woman in her 30s in good health. Each CDR3 is given with its conserved first and last residue. The D gene is left open where the match is weak. Not all rows give a size; the values are once, few, many and, for expanded clones, a class.

D gene	V gene	clone size	J gene	CDR3 protein	CDR3 DNA
TRBD2	TRBV2	few	TRBJ2-1	CASLLAGGPNEQFF	TGTGCCAGTCTACTAGCGGGGGGGCCGAATGAGCAGTTCTTC
TRBD2	TRBV9	NA	TRBJ2-1	CASSPTSGRSAYNEQFF	TGTGCCAGCAGCCCTACTAGCGGGCGGTCAGCCTACAATGAGCAGTTCTTC
NA	TRBV5-1	NA	TRBJ2-3	CASSLGRTYTSTDTQYF	TGCGCCAGCAGCTTGGGTCGGACTTACACTAGCACAGATACGCAGTATTTT
NA	TRBV29-1	many	TRBJ2-3	CSVLQRRLDKKEVTDTQYF	TGCAGCGTCCTACAGAGGAGACTAGACAAAAAGGAGGTCACAGATACGCAGTATTTT
NA	TRBV12-1	NA	TRBJ2-1	CASSFNLPTGRRGNEQFF	TGTGCCAGCAGCTTTAATCTGCCGACAGGGAGGCGAGGGAATGAGCAGTTCTTC
NA	TRBV4-1	NA	TRBJ2-1	CASGQPTSSYNEQFF	TGCGCCAGCGGCCAACCGACTAGCTCCTACAATGAGCAGTTCTTC
NA	TRBV5-1	NA	TRBJ2-5	CASSPDGQRGQYF	TGCGCCAGCAGCCCCGACGGTCAACGAGGGCAGTACTTC
NA	TRBV5-1	NA	TRBJ2-1	CASSLAPSSSYNEQFF	TGCGCCAGCAGCTTGGCCCCGTCGAGCTCCTACAATGAGCAGTTCTTC
NA	TRBV7-9	NA	TRBJ2-5	CASTTWDSEETQYF	TGTGCCAGCACCACCTGGGACTCAGAAGAGACCCAGTACTTC
NA	TRBV4-1	NA	TRBJ2-3	CASSQMLEAWGTQYF	TGCGCCAGCAGCCAAATGCTAGAGGCTTGGGGTACGCAGTATTTT
NA	TRBV5-1	NA	TRBJ1-1	CASSFMTGAGGGTEAFF	TGCGCCAGCAGCTTTATGACTGGGGCGGGGGGTGGCACTGAAGCTTTCTTT
NA	TRBV4-1	few	TRBJ1-6	CASSQGSHPTNSPLHF	TGCGCCAGCAGCCAAGGTTCCCATCCTACAAATTCACCCCTCCACTTT
NA	TRBV2	NA	TRBJ1-2	CASRGTGTLNGYTF	TGTGCCAGCAGGGGGACCGGGACTCTGAATGGCTACACCTTC
TRBD2	TRBV7-3	few	TRBJ2-1	CASSRGLDAYNEQFF	TGTGCCAGCAGCAGGGGACTAGACGCCTACAATGAGCAGTTCTTC
TRBD2	TRBV7-3	few	TRBJ2-5	CASSLKAGGKETQYF	TGTGCCAGCAGCCTAAAAGCGGGGGGGAAAGAGACCCAGTACTTC
NA	TRBV4-2	NA	TRBJ2-7	CASSQDRAQSSYEQYF	TGTGCCAGCAGCCAAGATAGGGCACAGAGCTCCTACGAGCAGTACTTC
NA	TRBV13	NA	TRBJ2-7	CASNPALLYEQYF	TGTGCCAGCAACCCAGCTCTACTCTACGAGCAGTACTTC
NA	TRBV9	NA	TRBJ1-2	CASSVDDIAGIETNYVYTF	TGTGCCAGCAGCGTCGATGATATCGCAGGGATCGAAACTAACTATGTCTACACCTTC
NA	TRBV7-2	few	TRBJ2-7	CASSRRPSEDEQYF	TGTGCCAGCAGCAGACGACCGAGTGAAGACGAGCAGTACTTC
NA	TRBV4-1	few	TRBJ1-5	CASSQAPIFTGPSDYSNQPQHF	TGCGCCAGCAGCCAAGCTCCCATCTTTACAGGGCCCTCCGATTATAGCAATCAGCCCCAGCATTTT
NA	TRBV3-1	many	TRBJ2-7	CASSHRSSRGQYF	TGTGCCAGCAGCCACCGATCCAGTCGGGGACAGTACTTC
NA	TRBV9	few	TRBJ2-1	CASSLQETDVYNEQFF	TGTGCCAGCAGCTTACAGGAGACTGATGTCTACAATGAGCAGTTCTTC
NA	TRBV27	NA	TRBJ2-1	CASPKPPLYNEQFF	TGTGCCAGCCCCAAGCCACCTCTCTACAATGAGCAGTTCTTC
NA	TRBV5-6	NA	TRBJ2-2	CASSSHFLDGTNTGELFF	TGTGCCAGCAGCTCACATTTCCTGGACGGAACGAACACCGGGGAGCTGTTTTTT
NA	TRBV3-1	NA	TRBJ2-1	CASGKGGNEQFF	TGTGCCAGCGGGAAGGGGGGCAATGAGCAGTTCTTC
TRBD2	TRBV4-1	NA	TRBJ2-2	CASSQCWGGSNTGELFF	TGCGCCAGCAGCCAATGCTGGGGGGGGTCGAACACCGGGGAGCTGTTTTTT
TRBD2	TRBV4-1	NA	TRBJ2-7	CASSRLAGGPNEQYF	TGCGCCAGCAGCCGACTAGCGGGGGGGCCCAACGAGCAGTACTTC
NA	TRBV7-6	once	TRBJ2-5	CASSLAETGPLGSKETQYF	TGTGCCAGCAGCTTAGCGGAGACGGGACCCCTAGGTTCCAAAGAGACCCAGTACTTC
NA	TRBV27	few	TRBJ2-3	CASRGNFGADTQYF	TGTGCCAGCAGGGGGAACTTTGGGGCAGATACGCAGTATTTT
TRBD1	TRBV5-1	NA	TRBJ2-3	CASSFYTGGTDTQYF	TGCGCCAGCAGCTTCTACACAGGGGGCACAGATACGCAGTATTTT
TRBD2	TRBV12-3/TRBV12-4	NA	TRBJ2-3	CASSTGTSVATTSTASTDTQYF	TGTGCCAGCAGTACCGGGACTAGCGTTGCCACGACCTCGACCGCTAGCACAGATACGCAGTATTTT
TRBD2	TRBV4-1	many	TRBJ2-5	CASSQETASGETQYF	TGCGCCAGCAGCCAAGAAACAGCTAGCGGGGAGACCCAGTACTTC
TRBD1	TRBV20-1	NA	TRBJ2-3	CSATDHSGQGVPDTQYF	TGCAGTGCTACCGACCATTCGGGACAGGGGGTTCCAGATACGCAGTATTTT
NA	TRBV29-1	many	TRBJ2-5	CSFPGGETQYF	TGCAGCTTCCCTGGTGGAGAGACCCAGTACTTC
NA	TRBV7-2	few	TRBJ2-5	CASSLASRSSETQYF	TGTGCCAGCAGCTTAGCTTCGAGGAGTTCAGAGACCCAGTACTTC
NA	TRBV5-6	few	TRBJ2-3	CASSLEGRRTDTQYF	TGTGCCAGCAGCTTGGAAGGAAGACGCACAGATACGCAGTATTTT
TRBD2	TRBV12-3/TRBV12-4	NA	TRBJ2-7	CASSSGLAGFYEQYF	TGTGCCAGCAGTTCGGGACTAGCGGGCTTCTACGAGCAGTACTTC
TRBD1	TRBV20-1	once	TRBJ2-1	CSARGDRGVNEQFF	TGCAGTGCTAGAGGGGACAGGGGTGTCAATGAGCAGTTCTTC
TRBD2	TRBV7-2	many	TRBJ2-1	CASSTPTSGEGEQFF	TGTGCCAGCAGCACGCCGACTAGCGGGGAAGGAGAGCAGTTCTTC
TRBD2	TRBV20-1	NA	TRBJ2-1	CSARDPSGALYNEQFF	TGCAGTGCTAGAGATCCCAGCGGGGCTTTATACAATGAGCAGTTCTTC
TRBD1	TRBV12-3/TRBV12-4	NA	TRBJ1-1	CASSLGFTGGGQHTEAFF	TGTGCCAGCAGTTTAGGGTTTACAGGGGGAGGTCAACACACTGAAGCTTTCTTT
NA	TRBV27	NA	TRBJ1-6	CASSLEIGGNSPLHF	TGTGCCAGCAGCTTGGAGATTGGGGGGAATTCACCCCTCCACTTT
NA	TRBV6-2/TRBV6-3	NA	TRBJ2-1	CASSPGGVPEQFF	TGTGCCAGCAGCCCCGGGGGAGTACCTGAGCAGTTCTTC
TRBD1	TRBV5-1	few	TRBJ2-6	CASTLYLGQGSSGANVLTF	TGCGCCAGCACCCTCTACTTGGGACAGGGTAGCTCTGGGGCCAACGTCCTGACTTTC
TRBD2	TRBV20-1	NA	TRBJ2-7	CSAVLAGQAYEQYF	TGCAGTGCTGTACTAGCGGGTCAAGCCTACGAGCAGTACTTC
TRBD2	TRBV25-1	NA	TRBJ2-1	CASSGGLAGGRSYNEQFF	TGTGCCAGCAGCGGAGGACTAGCGGGAGGACGGTCCTACAATGAGCAGTTCTTC
TRBD1	TRBV5-1	NA	TRBJ2-4	CASSPGTELREQYF	TGCGCCAGCAGCCCCGGGACAGAATTACGAGAGCAGTACTTC
NA	TRBV5-1	few	TRBJ2-3	CASSFLGNRKTDTQYF	TGCGCCAGCAGTTTCCTGGGAAATCGCAAGACAGATACGCAGTATTTT
TRBD2	TRBV7-9	few	TRBJ2-1	CASSLRRLADRYNEQFF	TGTGCCAGCAGCTTAAGGAGACTAGCGGATAGATACAATGAGCAGTTCTTC
TRBD1	TRBV20-1	NA	TRBJ1-5	CSARDLTGDVVQPQHF	TGCAGTGCTAGAGATCTGACAGGGGACGTGGTGCAGCCCCAGCATTTT
NA	TRBV11-2	NA	TRBJ2-3	CASSLSSWDTQYF	TGTGCCAGCAGCCTTTCTTCGTGGGATACGCAGTATTTT
NA	TRBV7-3	NA	TRBJ2-1	CASRAKEGARSSYNEQFF	TGTGCCAGCAGGGCAAAGGAGGGGGCGAGAAGCTCCTACAATGAGCAGTTCTTC